The clone carrying this T cell receptor beta chain was counted a few times. Antigen specificity is unknown. The entry originates in a study of T cells in Graves' hyperthyroidism and ophthalmopathy. Whole-study context: Peripheral blood draws took place at initial diagnosis, ahead of any treatment.

Researchers amplified the TCR beta CDR3 regions from RNA transcripts. During a first-round RT-PCR of the TCR CDR3, the HTBI primer set was used. Using its own MiXCR run on the multiplex PCR reads, TCRdb lists one record per CDR3 protein. The table records approximately 530,000 distinct CDR3 sequences, around 15% of them present only once. The V end lost 1 base, the J end lost 0 bases, and 7 bases lay between the germline ends. The CDR3 has 14 residues. Germline lookup yields CDR1 SNHLY and CDR2 FYNNEI. Hyperthyroidism, newly diagnosed and lasting under 2 months, affected patients aged 18 to 65. General study points: Ophthalmopathy was identified by the model a median around 6.9 months ahead of onset.

The chain recombines TRBV2 with TRBJ2-7; D not certain. The sequence was collected from a woman under 30 with Graves' hyperthyroidism. Sequencing used blood. The CDR3 spells CASSEVQLSYEQYF. The CDR3 DNA follows: TGTGCCAGCAGTGAAGTACAGCTCTCCTACGAGCAGTACTTC. The whole variable domain, filled in from reference TRBV2 and TRBJ2-7, reads EPEVTQTPSHQVTQMGQEVILRCVPISNHLYFYWYRQILGQKVEFLVSFYNNEISEKSEIFDDQFSVERPDGSNFTLKIRSTKLEDSAMYFCASSEVQLSYEQYFGPGTRLTVT.